These 18 T cell receptor beta chains were all obtained from the same sample, sequenced in a study of blood T cell repertoires in COVID-19. The protocol was immunoSEQ multiplex PCR, while the TCRdb copy is restricted to in-frame clones and leaves out a portion. The table shows roughly 200,000 clones, with over 70% occurring only once. The sequenced sample was peripheral blood. These receptors all stem from a man in his fifties or sixties with acute or convalescent COVID-19.

This chain links TRBV4-3 with TRBJ2-3, with 14 positions matching TRBD2. Germline CDR1 and CDR2: LGHNA and YSLEER. The trim removed 1 base at V and 5 bases at J, leaving 14 bases unmatched. This CDR3 has 20 amino acids. CDR3: CASSQALGGLAGGERDTQYF. The CDR3 DNA reads as TGCGCCAGCAGCCAAGCGCTGGGTGGACTAGCGGGGGGTGAGCGAGATACGCAGTATTTT.

This chain uses TRBV14 with TRBJ2-3; 12 bases are a match to TRBD2. The V segment lost 4 bases and the J segment 4 bases; nucleotides outside the gene matches: 6. Germline lookup yields CDR1 SGHDN and CDR2 FVKESK. The CDR3 loop spans 16 amino acids. The CDR3 sequence: CASSPRLAGVPDTQYF. Here the CDR3 DNA reads TGTGCCAGCAGCCCCAGACTAGCGGGAGTCCCAGATACGCAGTATTTT. The whole variable domain, remainder taken from reference TRBV14 and TRBJ2-3, is EAGVTQFPSHSVIEKGQTVTLRCDPISGHDNLYWYRRVMGKEIKFLLHFVKESKQDESGMPNNRFLAERTGGTYSTLKVQPAELEDSGVYFCASSPRLAGVPDTQYFGPGTRLTVL.

Only a few counts were recorded for this clone. The V gene is TRBV9, the J gene TRBJ2-3; TRBD2 agrees at 10 bases. V lost 4 bases and J lost 6; bases outside the gene matches: 8. This CDR3 comprises 15 residues. Germline values: CDR1 SGDLS, CDR2 YYNGEE. The CDR3 DNA follows: TGTGCCAGCAGCTTCAGCGGGAGGGTGCTGGATACGCAGTATTTT. As protein: CASSFSGRVLDTQYF.

The rearrangement joins TRBV6-5 to TRBJ1-1, with 8 bases that match TRBD1. There are 15 residues in the CDR3. Germline V gene data show CDR1 as MNHEY and CDR2 as SVGAGI. The ends lost 5 bases at V and 0 bases at J; junction bases unmatched: 5. The CDR3 protein is CASSLSTGVNTEAFF. The CDR3, as DNA: TGTGCCAGCAGTCTATCGACAGGGGTGAACACTGAAGCTTTCTTT.

The CDR3: CASSLMDSAYNEQFF. As DNA, the CDR3 is TGTGCCAGCAGCTTAATGGACTCGGCCTACAATGAGCAGTTCTTC. The chain has TRBV7-3 and TRBJ2-1, with a weak D call TRBD2 (5 bases). The length of the CDR3 is 15 residues. Germline-derived CDR1 and CDR2 are SGHTA and FQGTGA. V was cut by 1 base and J by 2 bases, with 9 bases left in between.

V and J are TRBV25-1 and TRBJ2-7; 12 nucleotides line up with TRBD1. There are 16 residues in the CDR3. V gave up 3 bases and J gave up 4 bases; unmatched junction bases: 7. Germline V gene lookup returns CDR1 MGHDK and CDR2 SYGVNS. This CDR3 reads CASSELGQGARYEQYF. CDR3 DNA sequence: TGTGCCAGCAGTGAGTTGGGACAGGGGGCAAGGTACGAGCAGTACTTC.

V usage is TRBV5-5 and J usage is TRBJ1-1; TRBD1 agrees at 8 bases. This CDR3 region has 13 residues. V was clipped by 4 bases and J by 4 bases; unmatched bases: 3. Germline CDR1 SGHKS, CDR2 YYEKEE (reference sequence). The CDR3 reads CASSATGGTEAFF. For the CDR3, the DNA is TGTGCCAGCAGCGCTACAGGGGGCACTGAAGCTTTCTTT. The variable domain in full, completed from reference TRBV5-5 and TRBJ1-1, reads DAGVTQSPTHLIKTRGQQVTLRCSPISGHKSVSWYQQVLGQGPQFIFQYYEKEERGRGNFPDRFSARQFPNYSSELNVNALLLGDSALYLCASSATGGTEAFFGQGTRLTVV.

This clone was seen repeatedly, ten times or more. The CDR3 spells CASSQDQGSYNSPLHF. The CDR3 nucleotides read TGTGCCAGCAGCCAAGACCAGGGTTCCTATAATTCACCCCTCCACTTT. The chain links TRBV3-1 (or the pseudogene TRBV3-2) to TRBJ1-6; maybe TRBD1 (5 bases). In germline, CDR1 is LGHDT, CDR2 YNNKEL (reference sequence). There are 16 residues in the CDR3. The V end lost 0 bases, the J end lost 1 base, and 7 bases lay between the germline ends.

Regarding this clone: The sample contains more than one DNA sequence encoding this CDR3. This chain connects TRBV4-1 to TRBJ2-7; D might be TRBD2 (5 bases). In germline, CDR1 is MGHRA, CDR2 YSYEKL. Trimming took 2 bases from V and 4 from J, leaving 6 bases between them. The CDR3 has 12 residues. The CDR3: CASSQTGYEQYF. The DNA for the CDR3 is TGCGCCAGCAGCCAAACGGGGTACGAGCAGTACTTC.

V gene TRBV5-1 combines with J gene TRBJ2-1, with 7 nucleotides matching TRBD1. CDR3 length: 15 amino acids. CDR1 and CDR2 from the germline V gene are SGHRS and YFSETQ. V was pared by 2 bases and J by 6 bases, with 8 bases of the junction left unmatched. CDR3 sequence (DNA): TGCGCCAGCAGCTTAGGACAGGTCCAACGCAATGAGCAGTTCTTC. As protein: CASSLGQVQRNEQFF.

The chain carries TRBV5-5 and TRBJ1-4, with 10 bases matching TRBD1. Germline-derived CDR1 and CDR2 are SGHKS and YYEKEE (reference sequence). V dropped 4 bases and J dropped 3; count of bases not matched to a gene: 18. The CDR3 has 20 amino acids. CDR3 coding DNA: TGTGCCAGCAGCCCCGGACAGGGGGTATATGGGGGGCTATCTAATGAAAAACTGTTTTTT. It encodes CASSPGQGVYGGLSNEKLFF. The complete variable domain, with remaining parts taken from reference TRBV5-5 and TRBJ1-4, reads DAGVTQSPTHLIKTRGQQVTLRCSPISGHKSVSWYQQVLGQGPQFIFQYYEKEERGRGNFPDRFSARQFPNYSSELNVNALLLGDSALYLCASSPGQGVYGGLSNEKLFFGSGTQLSVL.

This chain links TRBV19 with TRBJ2-3; TRBD2 matches at 8 bases. Unmatched junction bases numbered 2, after V lost 1 base and J lost 2 bases. There are 15 residues in the CDR3. Germline CDR1 reads LNHDA; CDR2 reads SQIVND (reference sequence). The CDR3 reads CASSIGLANTDTQYF. CDR3 in DNA: TGTGCCAGTAGTATAGGACTAGCGAACACAGATACGCAGTATTTT.

The chain couples TRBV19 to TRBJ2-1, with a possible D match to TRBD2 (6 bases). The length of the CDR3 is 15 residues. CDR1 is LNHDA and CDR2 is SQIVND in the germline V gene (reference sequence). Deletions cut 6 bases from V and 2 bases from J, with 14 bases between. The CDR3 here is CASSTGGTPYNEQFF. The CDR3 DNA follows: TGTGCCAGTAGCACCGGGGGAACGCCCTACAATGAGCAGTTCTTC. Using reference TRBV19 and TRBJ2-1 for the parts outside the CDR3, the full variable domain is DGGITQSPKYLFRKEGQNVTLSCEQNLNHDAMYWYRQDPGQGLRLIYYSQIVNDFQKGDIAEGYSVSREKKESFPLTVTSAQKNPTAFYLCASSTGGTPYNEQFFGPGTRLTVL.

The rearrangement joins TRBV6-2 or TRBV6-3 to TRBJ1-5; possible D gene TRBD1, 6 bases. The CDR3 spans 17 residues. CDR1 and CDR2 from the germline V gene are MNHEY and SVGEGT. The V and J ends lost 5 bases and 5 bases respectively, with 22 bases between them. CDR3 protein: CASSGARDTIFDQPQHF. CDR3 coding DNA: TGTGCCAGCAGTGGGGCCCGGGACACCATATTCGATCAGCCCCAGCATTTT.

J is TRBJ2-7 and V is TRBV10-2; possible D gene TRBD2, 6 bases. Trimming took off 8 bases at V and 3 bases at J, with 20 bases between the two ends. The CDR3 totals 15 residues. Germline V gives CDR1 WSHSY, CDR2 SAAADI. CDR3 sequence: CASGGFLATLYEQYF. CDR3 in DNA: TGCGCCAGCGGGGGGTTCCTAGCGACCCTCTACGAGCAGTACTTC.

The CDR3 nucleotides read TGTGCCAGTAGTCCTCCCTCCGGGACTAGCGGGAAATTGCAGTTCTTC. It codes for CASSPPSGTSGKLQFF. V is TRBV19 and J is TRBJ2-1; 13 nucleotides line up with TRBD2. Germline CDR1 is LNHDA and CDR2 is SQIVND (reference sequence). The length of the CDR3 is 16 residues. V lost 5 bases to trimming and J lost 12 bases; unmatched junction nucleotides: 13.

The chain links TRBV5-1 to TRBJ2-5, with D maybe TRBD2 (6 bases). V was clipped by 3 bases and J by 5 bases, with 23 bases between them. Germline loops: CDR1 SGHRS, CDR2 YFSETQ. CDR3 length: 17 amino acids. The CDR3 here is CASSSWIGTPGLETQYF. CDR3 in DNA: TGCGCCAGCAGCTCGTGGATCGGGACTCCAGGATTGGAGACCCAGTACTTC.

This sequence joins TRBV6-1 and TRBJ1-6; TRBD1 matches at 8 bases. The CDR3 consists of 16 residues. V lost 3 bases to trimming and J lost 7 bases; unmatched junction nucleotides: 8. Looked up from germline, CDR1 is MNHNS and CDR2 is SASEGT. For the CDR3, the DNA is TGTGCCAGCAGTGACCACATAGACAGGGGCAATTCACCCCTCCACTTT. Its protein product is CASSDHIDRGNSPLHF.